The clone carrying this T cell receptor beta chain appeared a few times. Its antigen is currently unknown. The data are from a study of T cell repertoires in ileal Crohn's disease. Turning to the study itself: About half of patients got postoperative therapy: roughly 12 thiopurines, about 20 anti-TNF. Study-level points and caveats: Mucosal expansions were suggested to be mainly CD8 T cells. Clonality above 26.8% at surgery always came with endoscopic recurrence.

Germline assignment: CDR1 LNHDA and CDR2 SQIVND (reference sequence). The V and J ends lost 0 bases and 0 bases respectively, with 6 bases between them. CDR3 length: 15 residues. Method: immunoSEQ multiplex PCR; TCRdb's copy keeps in-frame clones and lacks some. The sample records some 17,000 clones, around 65% being singletons. The rearrangement links TRBV19 to TRBJ2-1; the D gene is possibly TRBD2 (5 bases). This TCR derives from an adult with Crohn's disease. The sample consisted of ileal tissue. The CDR3 coding sequence is TGTGCCAGTAGTATAGAGACTACCTCCTACAATGAGCAGTTCTTC. Protein: CASSIETTSYNEQFF.